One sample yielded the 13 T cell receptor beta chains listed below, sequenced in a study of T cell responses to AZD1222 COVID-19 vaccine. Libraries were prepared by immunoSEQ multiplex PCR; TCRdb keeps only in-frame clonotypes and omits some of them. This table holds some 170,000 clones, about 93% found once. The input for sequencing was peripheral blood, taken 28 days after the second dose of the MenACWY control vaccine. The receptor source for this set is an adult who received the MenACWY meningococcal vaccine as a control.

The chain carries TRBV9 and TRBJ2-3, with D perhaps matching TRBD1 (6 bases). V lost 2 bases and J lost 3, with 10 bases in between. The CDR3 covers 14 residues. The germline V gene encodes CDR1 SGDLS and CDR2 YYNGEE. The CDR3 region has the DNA TGTGCCAGCAGCGTGGACAGTGGTACAGATACGCAGTATTTT. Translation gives CASSVDSGTDTQYF.

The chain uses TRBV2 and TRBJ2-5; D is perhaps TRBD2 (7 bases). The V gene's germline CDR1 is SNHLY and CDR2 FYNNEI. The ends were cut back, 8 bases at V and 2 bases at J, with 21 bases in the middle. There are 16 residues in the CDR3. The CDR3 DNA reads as TGTGCCAGCGCTCTGATGGGGGGGCCGGTTCAAGAGACCCAGTACTTC. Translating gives CASALMGGPVQETQYF.

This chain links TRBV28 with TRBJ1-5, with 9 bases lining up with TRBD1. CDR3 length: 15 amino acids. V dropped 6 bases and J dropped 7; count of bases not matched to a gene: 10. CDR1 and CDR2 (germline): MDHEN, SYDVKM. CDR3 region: CASRRDRVIGQPQHF. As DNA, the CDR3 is TGTGCCAGCAGAAGGGACAGGGTAATTGGACAGCCCCAGCATTTT.

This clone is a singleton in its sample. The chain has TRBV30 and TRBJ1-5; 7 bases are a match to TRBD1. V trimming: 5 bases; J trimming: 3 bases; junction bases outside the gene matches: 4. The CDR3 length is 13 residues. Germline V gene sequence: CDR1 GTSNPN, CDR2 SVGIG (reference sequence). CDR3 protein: CAWQTGSNQPQHF. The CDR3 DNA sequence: TGTGCCTGGCAGACAGGGTCCAATCAGCCCCAGCATTTT.

The CDR3 DNA is TGTGCCTGGAGTCTTTATACGACTAGCGGGGTAGCGACCCAGTACTTC. As protein: CAWSLYTTSGVATQYF. This chain links TRBV30 with TRBJ2-5; TRBD2 matches at 11 bases. J gave up 7 bases and V 2 bases, and 12 bases lay outside the gene matches. The length of the CDR3 is 16 residues. CDR1 GTSNPN and CDR2 SVGIG come from the germline V gene (reference sequence).

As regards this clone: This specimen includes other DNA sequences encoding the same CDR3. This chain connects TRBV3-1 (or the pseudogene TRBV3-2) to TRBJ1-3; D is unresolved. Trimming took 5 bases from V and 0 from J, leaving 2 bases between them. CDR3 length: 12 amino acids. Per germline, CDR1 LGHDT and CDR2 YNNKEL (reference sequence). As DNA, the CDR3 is TGTGCCAGCAGCTTCTCTGGAAACACCATATATTTT. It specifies CASSFSGNTIYF.

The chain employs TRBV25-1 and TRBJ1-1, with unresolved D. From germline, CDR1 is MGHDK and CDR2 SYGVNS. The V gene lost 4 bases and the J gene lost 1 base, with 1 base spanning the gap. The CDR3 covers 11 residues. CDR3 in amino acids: CASSGNTEAFF. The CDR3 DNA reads TGTGCCAGCAGTGGGAACACTGAAGCTTTCTTT. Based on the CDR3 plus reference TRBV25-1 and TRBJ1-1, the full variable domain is EADIYQTPRYLVIGTGKKITLECSQTMGHDKMYWYQQDPGMELHLIHYSYGVNSTEKGDLSSESTVSRIRTEHFPLTLESARPSHTSQYLCASSGNTEAFFGQGTRLTVV.

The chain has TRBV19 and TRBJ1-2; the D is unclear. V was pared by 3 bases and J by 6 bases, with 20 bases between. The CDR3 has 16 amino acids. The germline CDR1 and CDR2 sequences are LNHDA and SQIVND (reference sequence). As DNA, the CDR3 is TGTGCCAGTAGTATGACCAGGCGGGCCTATCGGGATGGCTACACCTTC. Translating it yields CASSMTRRAYRDGYTF.

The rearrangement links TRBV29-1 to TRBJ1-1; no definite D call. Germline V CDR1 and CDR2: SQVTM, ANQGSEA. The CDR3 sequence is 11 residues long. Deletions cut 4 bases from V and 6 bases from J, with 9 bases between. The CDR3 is CSVGPFPEAFF. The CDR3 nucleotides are TGCAGCGTTGGCCCCTTTCCTGAAGCTTTCTTT. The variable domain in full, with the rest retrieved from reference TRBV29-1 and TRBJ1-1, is SAVISQKPSRDICQRGTSLTIQCQVDSQVTMMFWYRQQPGQSLTLIATANQGSEATYESGFVIDKFPISRPNLTFSTLTVSNMSPEDSSIYLCSVGPFPEAFFGQGTRLTVV.

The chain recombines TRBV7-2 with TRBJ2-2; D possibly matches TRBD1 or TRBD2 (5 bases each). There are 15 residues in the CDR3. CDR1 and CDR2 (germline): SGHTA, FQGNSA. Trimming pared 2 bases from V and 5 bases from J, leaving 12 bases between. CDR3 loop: CASSLSPGRTGELFF. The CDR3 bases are TGTGCCAGCAGCTTAAGTCCAGGGAGAACCGGGGAGCTGTTTTTT. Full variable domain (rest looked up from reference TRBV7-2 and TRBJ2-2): GAGVSQSPSNKVTEKGKDVELRCDPISGHTALYWYRQSLGQGLEFLIYFQGNSAPDKSGLPSDRFSAERTGGSVSTLTIQRTQQEDSAVYLCASSLSPGRTGELFFGEGSRLTVL.

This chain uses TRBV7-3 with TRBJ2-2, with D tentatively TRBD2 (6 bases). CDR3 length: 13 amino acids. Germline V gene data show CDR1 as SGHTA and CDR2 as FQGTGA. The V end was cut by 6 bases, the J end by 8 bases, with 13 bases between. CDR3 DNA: TGTGCCAGCAGGGCAGGGACTTCAGGGGAGCTGTTTTTT. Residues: CASRAGTSGELFF.

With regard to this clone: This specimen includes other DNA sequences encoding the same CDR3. CDR3 sequence reads: CASSLGDTDTQYF. The DNA of the CDR3 is TGTGCCAGCAGTTTGGGAGACACAGATACGCAGTATTTT. The chain uses TRBV12-3 or TRBV12-4 and TRBJ2-3; D might be TRBD2 (5 bases). The CDR3 extends over 13 amino acids. The germline V and J ends were trimmed by 3 bases and 2 bases, with 6 bases remaining between them.

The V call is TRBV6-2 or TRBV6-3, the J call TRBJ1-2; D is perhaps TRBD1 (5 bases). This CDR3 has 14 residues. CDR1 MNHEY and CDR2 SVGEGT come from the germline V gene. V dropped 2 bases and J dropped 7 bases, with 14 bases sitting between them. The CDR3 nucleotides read TGTGCCAGCAGTTACGGGGCCAGCAAAAGTGGCTACACCTTC. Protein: CASSYGASKSGYTF.